The entry that follows covers one T cell receptor beta chain sequence. The antigen is undetermined. This entry belongs to a study of cytomegalovirus exposure and HLA in healthy donors. Overall study findings and caveats: For presence/absence analyses, sequencing depth was assumed to be roughly uniform across donors. Accurate HLA-A and HLA-B prediction from TCR beta sequences was reported for most subjects.

PCR used 60 Vbeta primers and 13 Jbeta primers. Data came from immunoSEQ multiplex PCR; TCRdb stores just in-frame clones and leaves some out. Of under 150,000 clones in the sample, 80% are singletons; the top ten hold around 3%. This CDR3 spans 14 amino acids. The junction had 6 bases not matched to a gene; V was cut back by 4 bases and J by 4 bases. Germline CDR1 SGHKS, CDR2 YYEKEE (reference sequence). The sequenced sample consisted of PBMCs. This sequence joins TRBV5-5 and TRBJ2-7; the match to TRBD1 covers 9 bases. This TCR came from a male donor in good health and CMV-seronegative. The DNA for the CDR3 is TGTGCCAGCAGCCGGGGACAGGGCTTTTACGAGCAGTACTTC. Translated: CASSRGQGFYEQYF.